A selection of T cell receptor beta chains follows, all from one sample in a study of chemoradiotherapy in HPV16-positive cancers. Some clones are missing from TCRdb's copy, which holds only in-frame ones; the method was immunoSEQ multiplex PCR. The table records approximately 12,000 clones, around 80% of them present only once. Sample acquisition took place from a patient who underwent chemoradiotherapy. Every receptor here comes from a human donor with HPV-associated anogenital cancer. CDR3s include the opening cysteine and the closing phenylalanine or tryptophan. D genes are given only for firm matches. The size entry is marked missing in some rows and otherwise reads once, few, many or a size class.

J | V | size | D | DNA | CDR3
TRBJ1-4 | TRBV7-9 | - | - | TGTGCCAGCAGCTTACAACAGGGCTATGAAAAACTGTTTTTT | CASSLQQGYEKLFF
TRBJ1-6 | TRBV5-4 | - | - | TGTGCCAGCAGCTTGGTCGAGATTAATTCACCCCTCCACTTT | CASSLVEINSPLHF
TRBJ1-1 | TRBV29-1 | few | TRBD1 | TGCAGCGTGAATACAGGGGGCTGGACTGAAGCTTTCTTT | CSVNTGGWTEAFF
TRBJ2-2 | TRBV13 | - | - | TGTGCCAGCGTCGACAGCGATTACACCGGGGAGCTGTTTTTT | CASVDSDYTGELFF
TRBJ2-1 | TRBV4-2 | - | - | TGTGCCAGCAGCCAAGATCCCTCCACAGGGTACTCCTACAATGAGCAGTTCTTC | CASSQDPSTGYSYNEQFF
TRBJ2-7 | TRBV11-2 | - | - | TGTGCCAGCAGCTTAGATCGGACTCGGGAGCAGTACTTC | CASSLDRTREQYF
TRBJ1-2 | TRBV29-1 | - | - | TGCAGCGTTGAGGCAGGGAACTATGGCTACACCTTC | CSVEAGNYGYTF
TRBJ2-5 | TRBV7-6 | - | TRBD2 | TGTGCCAGCAGCTTTCACCGGGACTACCTCCCCTGGGGAGAGACCCAGTACTTC | CASSFHRDYLPWGETQYF
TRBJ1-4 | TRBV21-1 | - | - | TGTGCCAGCAGCAAAGTGAGGTTCAGGGGACGAACTAATGAAAAACTGTTTTTT | CASSKVRFRGRTNEKLFF
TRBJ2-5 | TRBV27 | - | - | TGTGCCAGCAGTCCCATACCCGGACTTAAACAAGAGACCCAGTACTTC | CASSPIPGLKQETQYF
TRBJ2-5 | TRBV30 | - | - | TGTGCCTGGAGTGGGAATGGGCTGGCTAAAGAGACCCAGTACTTC | CAWSGNGLAKETQYF
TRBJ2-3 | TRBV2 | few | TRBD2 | TGTGCCATCGTCATAGCGGGGGGGCCGTATTTT | CAIVIAGGPYF
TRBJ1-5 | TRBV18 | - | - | TGTGCCAGCTCACCCATGTCGGGAGATCAGCCCCAGCATTTT | CASSPMSGDQPQHF
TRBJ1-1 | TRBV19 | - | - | TGTGCCAGTAGTATAAGTTTGGCGGAGACGGCGCGACCCGGGGCTTTCTTT | CASSISLAETARPGAFF
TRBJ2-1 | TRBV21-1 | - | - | TGTGCCAGCAGAACCCGCCGGGACACCCTTTACAATGAGCAGTTCTTC | CASRTRRDTLYNEQFF
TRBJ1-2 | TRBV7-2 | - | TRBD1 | TGTGCCAGCAGCTACGGACAGGGAGATTTTGGTGGCTACACCTTC | CASSYGQGDFGGYTF
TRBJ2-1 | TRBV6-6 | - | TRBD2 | TGTGCCAGCGAGGCGGGGGTGGGTAATGAGCAGTTCTTC | CASEAGVGNEQFF
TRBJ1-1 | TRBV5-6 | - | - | TGTGCCAGCCGACAGGCTACAGGTGAAGCTTTCTTT | CASRQATGEAFF
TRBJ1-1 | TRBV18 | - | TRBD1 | TGTGCCAGCTCACTCGACAGGGTGAACACTGAAGCTTTCTTT | CASSLDRVNTEAFF
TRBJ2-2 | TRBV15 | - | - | TGTGCCACCAGCAGAGATTTTTTGGGCACCGGGGAGCTGTTTTTT | CATSRDFLGTGELFF
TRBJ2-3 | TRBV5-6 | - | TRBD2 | TGTGCCAGCAGACCGAGGCGTAGCGGGGGGGCCACAGATACGCAGTATTTT | CASRPRRSGGATDTQYF
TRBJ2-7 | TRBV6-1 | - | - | TGTGCCAGCAGTGTGACAGGCTACGAGCAGTACTTC | CASSVTGYEQYF
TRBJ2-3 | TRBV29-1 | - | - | TGCAGCGTTCATCTGACTAACGAACGAGATACGCAGTATTTT | CSVHLTNERDTQYF
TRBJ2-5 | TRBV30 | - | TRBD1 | TGTGCCTGGAGGGGACCCCGAATGACAGGGTCGGGGACCCAGTACTTC | CAWRGPRMTGSGTQYF
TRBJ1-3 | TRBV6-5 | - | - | TGTGCCAGCGGGCAGGGGAGCCCTGGAAACACCATATATTTT | CASGQGSPGNTIYF
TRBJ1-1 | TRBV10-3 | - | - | TGTGCCATCAGAAACCGCCGGGACGGTAACACTGAAGCTTTCTTT | CAIRNRRDGNTEAFF
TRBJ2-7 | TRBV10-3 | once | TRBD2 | TGTGCCATCAGTCAAATAGCGGGGGGCTCCTCCTACGAGCAGTACTTC | CAISQIAGGSSYEQYF
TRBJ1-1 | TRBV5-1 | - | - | TGCGCCAGCAGCGCAGGGTCGGGTTCGACTGAAGCTTTCTTT | CASSAGSGSTEAFF
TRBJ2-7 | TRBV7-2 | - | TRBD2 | TGTGCCAGCAGCCAAGGACTAGTCTCCTACGAGCAGTACTTC | CASSQGLVSYEQYF
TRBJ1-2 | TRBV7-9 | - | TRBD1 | TGTGCCAGCAGCTTACAAAACAGGGGGATGAGCTACACCTTC | CASSLQNRGMSYTF
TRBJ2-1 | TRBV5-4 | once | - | TGTGCCAGCAGCTTGTTCGGCCCTGGCGGCGAGCAGTTCTTC | CASSLFGPGGEQFF
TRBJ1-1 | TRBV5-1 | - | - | TGCGCCAGCAGCGTGGAAGTTAGAGGCACTGAAGCTTTCTTT | CASSVEVRGTEAFF
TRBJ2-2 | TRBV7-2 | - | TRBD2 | TGTGCCAGCAGCTTAGAGGGACTAGCGGGGCTCGCGAACACCGGGGAGCTGTTTTTT | CASSLEGLAGLANTGELFF
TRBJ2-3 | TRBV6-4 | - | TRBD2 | TGTGCCAGCAGTGACTCTGCGGGGGGTCCCACAGATACGCAGTATTTT | CASSDSAGGPTDTQYF
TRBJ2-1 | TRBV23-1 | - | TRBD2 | TGCGCCAGCAGTCAGGGGGGGGAAGGGTACAATGAGCAGTTCTTC | CASSQGGEGYNEQFF